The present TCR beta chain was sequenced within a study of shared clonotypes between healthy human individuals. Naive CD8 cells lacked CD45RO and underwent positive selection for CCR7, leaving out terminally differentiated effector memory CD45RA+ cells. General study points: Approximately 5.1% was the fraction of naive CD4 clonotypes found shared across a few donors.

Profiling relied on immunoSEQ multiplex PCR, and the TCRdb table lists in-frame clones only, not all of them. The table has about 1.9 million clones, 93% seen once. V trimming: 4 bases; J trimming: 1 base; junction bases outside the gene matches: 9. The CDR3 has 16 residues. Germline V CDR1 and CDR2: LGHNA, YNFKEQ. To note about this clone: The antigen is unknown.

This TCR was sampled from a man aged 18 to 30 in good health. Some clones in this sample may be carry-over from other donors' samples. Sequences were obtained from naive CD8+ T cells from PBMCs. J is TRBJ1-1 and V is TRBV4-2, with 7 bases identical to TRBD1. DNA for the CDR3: TGTGCCAGCAGCCTCCACTCGGGACAGAAGAACACTGAAGCTTTCTTT. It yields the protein CASSLHSGQKNTEAFF.